Listed below are T cell receptor beta chains from one sample, sequenced in a study of Graves' ophthalmopathy and Graves' hyperthyroidism. TCRdb itself ran the multiplex PCR reads through MiXCR, one entry per CDR3 protein. The data show roughly 380,000 distinct CDR3 sequences, just over 15% seen once. The source material was peripheral blood. Every receptor here comes from a woman under 30 with stable Graves' hyperthyroidism. CDR3s include the opening cysteine and the closing phenylalanine or tryptophan. D genes are given only for firm matches. Only some rows state a clone size, as once, few, many or a class for expanded clones.

TRBJ1-1	TRBV12-3/TRBV12-4	many	.	CAGSLRPALNTEAFF	TGTGCCGGCAGTTTGAGGCCAGCCCTGAACACTGAAGCTTTCTTT
TRBJ1-1	TRBV29-1	few	.	CSVGRGGGGAFF	TGCAGCGTTGGGAGGGGCGGAGGGGGAGCTTTCTTT
TRBJ2-7	TRBV5-1	few	.	CASGPSRESPAIYEQYF	TGCGCCAGCGGTCCATCACGGGAGTCCCCTGCCATCTACGAGCAGTACTTC
TRBJ2-5	TRBV7-8	once	.	CASSYKGRPVEAQYF	TGTGCCAGCAGCTACAAGGGGCGACCAGTAGAGGCCCAGTACTTC
TRBJ2-7	TRBV6-1	.	.	CATRGPYEQYF	TGTGCCACCCGGGGGCCCTACGAGCAGTACTTC
TRBJ2-7	TRBV5-1	many	.	CASSLRSRPGDEQYF	TGCGCCAGCAGCTTGAGAAGCAGACCGGGGGACGAGCAGTACTTC
TRBJ2-5	TRBV9	many	.	CASSVGPNGETQYF	TGTGCCAGCAGCGTAGGGCCAAATGGGGAGACCCAGTACTTC
TRBJ2-5	TRBV12-3/TRBV12-4	many	TRBD2	CASSFGGGAMETQYF	TGTGCCAGCAGTTTTGGCGGGGGGGCTATGGAGACCCAGTACTTC
TRBJ2-7	TRBV4-1	many	.	CASSQVAGRTSYEQYF	TGCGCCAGCAGCCAAGTCGCGGGACGGACCTCCTACGAGCAGTACTTC
TRBJ1-2	TRBV2	many	.	CASNGNGYTF	TGTGCCAGCAATGGTAATGGCTACACCTTC
TRBJ1-2	TRBV9	many	.	CASSVDRSDYGYTF	TGTGCCAGCAGCGTAGACAGGTCTGACTATGGCTACACCTTC
TRBJ2-5	TRBV7-9	many	TRBD1	CASSLLGQGSKETQYF	TGTGCCAGCAGCTTGCTGGGACAGGGGTCTAAAGAGACCCAGTACTTC
TRBJ2-7	TRBV11-3	few	TRBD1	CASSTGDSYEQYF	TGTGCCAGCAGCACCGGGGACAGCTACGAGCAGTACTTC
TRBJ2-7	TRBV20-1	many	.	CSARDRRGTFYEQYF	TGCAGTGCTAGAGATCGGAGAGGGACTTTCTACGAGCAGTACTTC
TRBJ1-2	TRBV24-1	.	.	CATSDDRGLGYTF	TGTGCCACCAGTGATGACAGAGGACTCGGCTACACCTTC
TRBJ1-1	TRBV12-3/TRBV12-4	.	TRBD1	CASSPTGMNTEACF	TGTGCCAGCAGTCCGACAGGGATGAACACTGAAGCTTGCTTT